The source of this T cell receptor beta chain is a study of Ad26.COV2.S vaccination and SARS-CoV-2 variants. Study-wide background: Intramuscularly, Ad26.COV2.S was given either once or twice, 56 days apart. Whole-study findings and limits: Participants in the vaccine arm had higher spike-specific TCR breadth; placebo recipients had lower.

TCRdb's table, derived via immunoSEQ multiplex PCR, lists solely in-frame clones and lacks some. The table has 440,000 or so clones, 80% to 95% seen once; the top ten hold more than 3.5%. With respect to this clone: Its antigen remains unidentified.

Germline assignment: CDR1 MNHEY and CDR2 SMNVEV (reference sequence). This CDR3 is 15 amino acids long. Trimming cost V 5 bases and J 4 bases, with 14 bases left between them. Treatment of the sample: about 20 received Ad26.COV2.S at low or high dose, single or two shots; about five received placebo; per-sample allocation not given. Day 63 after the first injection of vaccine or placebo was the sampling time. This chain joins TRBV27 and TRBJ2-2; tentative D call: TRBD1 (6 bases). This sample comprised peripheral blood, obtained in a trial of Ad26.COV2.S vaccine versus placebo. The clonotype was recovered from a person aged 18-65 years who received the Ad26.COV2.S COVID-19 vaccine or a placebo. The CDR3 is CASSPQTGSTGELFF. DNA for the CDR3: TGTGCCAGCAGTCCCCAAACAGGGAGCACCGGGGAGCTGTTTTTT.